Following are 20 T cell receptor beta chains from one sample sequenced in a study of cytomegalovirus exposure and HLA in healthy donors listed by TCRdb under 2017. Library construction relied on the immunoSEQ multiplex PCR assay. TCRdb retrieved this table from immuneACCESS and kept in-frame rearrangements only. Not all clones are present; in checked studies, unresolved V genes account for under half, and no reason is known for the remainder. In all, the sample holds 150,000 to 200,000 clones, and approximately 80% of those were seen once. Jointly, the top ten make up approximately 7% of the sample. Material for sequencing was PBMCs. The receptor set was obtained from a man aged 18 to 30 in good health and CMV-seropositive.

This chain joins TRBV19 and TRBJ1-1; no reliable D call. Trimming shortened V by 5 bases and J by 1 base, and 8 bases separated the two germline ends. This CDR3 is built from 13 residues. Germline V gene sequence: CDR1 LNHDA, CDR2 SQIVND (reference sequence). CDR3 residues: CASSSSRNTEAFF. The CDR3 DNA sequence: TGTGCCAGTAGTTCCTCCAGGAACACTGAAGCTTTCTTT.

The gene calls are TRBV28 and TRBJ1-1; D gene ambiguous. V was pared by 6 bases and J by 11 bases, with 19 bases between. The germline gives CDR1 MDHEN, CDR2 SYDVKM. This CDR3 region has 13 residues. CDR3 in amino acids: CASRRPDLVVAFF. The CDR3 region has the DNA TGTGCCAGCAGACGACCAGACTTGGTTGTTGCTTTCTTT.

The gene calls are TRBV21-1 and TRBJ1-5; the D call TRBD1 from the table was never checked on the DNA. TRBV21-1 is reported as a pseudogene. This CDR3 contains 16 residues. The CDR3 DNA is TGTGCCAGCAGCAAAATTAAGACAGGGGTAAATCAGCCCCAGCATTTT. It codes for CASSKIKTGVNQPQHF.

The chain has TRBV7-9 and TRBJ2-2, with D perhaps TRBD1 (5 bases). The germline gives CDR1 SEHNR, CDR2 FQNEAQ (reference sequence). V shed 4 bases and J shed 5 bases, with 20 bases lying between them. This CDR3 region has 17 residues. The CDR3 sequence is CASSYPRPGLGTGELFF. The DNA for the CDR3 is TGTGCCAGCAGCTACCCCCGCCCAGGGCTCGGGACCGGGGAGCTGTTTTTT.

This chain connects TRBV18 to TRBJ2-5, with D uncertain. Between the trimmed V and J ends, which lost 3 bases and 6 bases, there was a span of 17 bases. CDR1 is KGHSH and CDR2 is LQKENI in the germline V gene. The CDR3 extends over 15 amino acids. The CDR3 DNA reads as TGTGCCAGCTCACCCAATTCGGGTGAATCACAGACCCAGTACTTC. Its protein is CASSPNSGESQTQYF.

V is TRBV6-5 and J is TRBJ2-1; 9 bases are a match to TRBD1. The ends lost 5 bases at V and 8 bases at J; junction bases unmatched: 10. Germline CDR1 reads MNHEY; CDR2 reads SVGAGI. The CDR3 length is 15 residues. DNA of the CDR3: TGTGCCAGCAGTCCCTCAGGGACAGGGAGCGATGAGCAGTTCTTC. Encoded protein: CASSPSGTGSDEQFF.

J is TRBJ2-3 and V is TRBV7-2; D is ambiguous. The length of the CDR3 is 12 residues. The germline gives CDR1 SGHTA, CDR2 FQGNSA. Deletions cut 5 bases from V and 9 bases from J, with 12 bases between. CDR3 sequence reads: CASSPPPGTQYF. CDR3 nucleotides: TGTGCCAGCAGCCCCCCTCCAGGCACGCAGTATTTT.

This clone occurred a few times. This rearrangement joins TRBV7-2 to TRBJ1-2, with 7 nucleotides matching TRBD1. The germline V gene has CDR1 SGHTA and CDR2 FQGNSA. V dropped 2 bases and J dropped 7; count of bases not matched to a gene: 4. The CDR3 has 13 residues. CDR3 bases: TGTGCCAGCAGCTTATGGCAGGGGGTTGGCTACACCTTC. Protein sequence: CASSLWQGVGYTF. Variable domain in full (rest from reference TRBV7-2 and TRBJ1-2): GAGVSQSPSNKVTEKGKDVELRCDPISGHTALYWYRQSLGQGLEFLIYFQGNSAPDKSGLPSDRFSAERTGGSVSTLTIQRTQQEDSAVYLCASSLWQGVGYTFGSGTRLTVV.

The rearrangement uses TRBV9 and TRBJ2-7, with TRBD2 matching over 9 bases. The CDR3 is made up of 16 amino acids. Trimming took 0 bases from V and 3 from J; bases not matched to a gene: 7. The germline gives CDR1 SGDLS, CDR2 YYNGEE. The CDR3 bases are TGTGCCAGCAGCGTAGGCAAAGCGGGAGGCTTCTACGAGCAGTACTTC. This sequence encodes CASSVGKAGGFYEQYF.

This sequence joins TRBV30 and TRBJ1-2; 7 nucleotides match TRBD1. CDR1 GTSNPN and CDR2 SVGIG come from the germline V gene (reference sequence). This CDR3 is built from 14 residues. With 4 bases clipped from V and 6 bases from J, the junction kept 11 bases outside the gene matches. CDR3 sequence: CAWTMGQRGHGYTF. The CDR3 coding sequence is TGTGCCTGGACCATGGGACAGAGGGGTCATGGCTACACCTTC.

The rearrangement joins TRBV11-2 to TRBJ1-2, with 9 bases aligning to TRBD1. J gave up 5 bases and V 5 bases, and 3 bases lay outside the gene matches. This CDR3 spans 13 amino acids. Germline V gene sequence: CDR1 SGHAT, CDR2 FQNNGV. The CDR3 spells CASSPGTGYGYTF. CDR3 in DNA: TGTGCCAGCAGCCCAGGGACAGGGTATGGCTACACCTTC.

This rearrangement joins TRBV25-1 to TRBJ1-1; D unresolved. V lost 8 bases, J lost 7 bases, and 11 bases lay in between. This CDR3 has 11 amino acids. Germline V lookup: CDR1 MGHDK, CDR2 SYGVNS. CDR3 amino acids: CASQTGFEAFF. Here the CDR3 DNA reads TGTGCCAGCCAAACCGGGTTTGAAGCTTTCTTT.

The V gene is TRBV30, the J gene TRBJ1-5; no firm D call. The CDR3 is 13 amino acids. The germline V gene has CDR1 GTSNPN and CDR2 SVGIG (reference sequence). Trimming took off 8 bases at V and 6 bases at J, with 17 bases between the two ends. The CDR3 nucleotides read TGTGCCCTGGCAGGCAGAGATGGTCAGCCCCAGCATTTT. Translating gives CALAGRDGQPQHF.

The chain has TRBV5-4 and TRBJ2-7; possible D gene TRBD1, 6 bases. V lost 0 bases and J 2 bases, leaving 9 bases between the germline ends. Per germline, CDR1 SGHNT and CDR2 YYREEE (reference sequence). CDR3 length: 14 amino acids. CDR3: CASSLGRGPYEQYF. The CDR3 DNA follows: TGTGCCAGCAGCTTGGGCAGGGGCCCCTACGAGCAGTACTTC.

The rearrangement uses TRBV19 and TRBJ2-5, with TRBD1 identical over 7 bases. This CDR3 region has 13 residues. From germline, CDR1 is LNHDA and CDR2 SQIVND (reference sequence). The V segment lost 5 bases and the J segment 3 bases; nucleotides outside the gene matches: 3. The CDR3 is CASSLGGEETQYF. The CDR3 bases are TGTGCCAGTAGTTTAGGGGGCGAAGAGACCCAGTACTTC.

The chain carries TRBV14 and TRBJ2-5; TRBD1 matches 8 bases. CDR1 and CDR2 (germline): SGHDN, FVKESK. V was pared by 5 bases and J by 2 bases, with 7 bases of the junction left unmatched. The CDR3 consists of 15 residues. CDR3: CASSGAGGGQETQYF. The CDR3 DNA reads as TGTGCCAGCAGCGGCGCAGGGGGCGGGCAAGAGACCCAGTACTTC.

The gene calls are TRBV7-5 and TRBJ2-3; no DNA check was done on the table's D call, TRBD2. TRBV7-5 is classified as a pseudogene. The CDR3 is 15 amino acids. The CDR3 reads CVRSFGTPCTDTQYF. DNA of the CDR3: TGTGTCAGAAGTTTCGGGACTCCGTGCACAGATACGCAGTATTTT.

The chain employs TRBV6-4 and TRBJ2-3, with TRBD1 matching over 7 bases. Germline lookup yields CDR1 MRHNA and CDR2 SNTAGT. This CDR3 is built from 13 residues. The V and J ends lost 8 bases and 0 bases, in that order; junction bases with no gene match: 2. This CDR3 reads CASRDRSTDTQYF. CDR3 nucleotides: TGTGCCAGCCGGGACAGAAGCACAGATACGCAGTATTTT.

V gene TRBV5-1 combines with J gene TRBJ1-1; 7 bases fit TRBD1. V shed 0 bases, J shed 6 bases, and the junction held 2 bases outside the gene matches. This CDR3 is 13 amino acids long. Germline CDR1 SGHRS, CDR2 YFSETQ. The CDR3 bases are TGCGCCAGCAGCTTGGGACAGGGCTCTGAAGCTTTCTTT. Its translation: CASSLGQGSEAFF.

This rearrangement joins TRBV28 to TRBJ1-2; no reliable D call. Germline V gives CDR1 MDHEN, CDR2 SYDVKM. V lost 7 bases and J 8 bases, leaving 20 bases between the germline ends. CDR3 size: 14 residues. CDR3 sequence (DNA): TGTGCCAGCACCCTCTCCCCCGTGATGCGGGGCTACACCTTC. This translates into CASTLSPVMRGYTF.